A single sample is the source of the 28 T cell receptor beta chains below, sequenced in a study of T cell changes during pregnancy in multiple sclerosis. Assay: immunoSEQ multiplex PCR; the TCRdb copy retains only in-frame clones and omits some. Of about 61,000 clones detected, about nine tenths appear once; the ten largest clones hold 0.7% to 0.9%. Sequenced material: peripheral blood, taken in the first trimester of pregnancy. These receptors were collected from a female donor in good health, enrolled as a control in a pregnancy study.

This clone was found once. This chain links TRBV7-3 with TRBJ1-2; D remains unclear. The V end was cut by 0 bases, the J end by 8 bases, with 16 bases between. This CDR3 has 15 amino acids. Germline loops: CDR1 SGHTA, CDR2 FQGTGA. The CDR3 DNA sequence: TGTGCCAGCAGCTTAACGAGGATCGGAGGGCAAGGCTACACCTTC. It translates to CASSLTRIGGQGYTF.

This chain joins TRBV19 and TRBJ1-2; D is unresolved. CDR3 length: 16 amino acids. Trimming removed 4 bases at V and 3 bases at J, with 18 bases between. Germline-derived CDR1 and CDR2 are LNHDA and SQIVND (reference sequence). The CDR3 is CASSKLVGDKDYGYTF. The CDR3 DNA sequence: TGTGCCAGTAGTAAACTAGTCGGGGATAAGGACTATGGCTACACCTTC.

This chain joins TRBV5-5 and TRBJ2-7; TRBD2 might be the D (7 bases). V lost 4 bases to trimming and J lost 0 bases, with 14 bases between them. The CDR3 consists of 15 residues. Germline V lookup: CDR1 SGHKS, CDR2 YYEKEE (reference sequence). CDR3 nucleotide sequence: TGTGCCAGCAGCCCGGGTGGGGGGGCCTCCTACGAGCAGTACTTC. Its translation: CASSPGGGASYEQYF.

This chain links TRBV2 with TRBJ1-2; 7 bases are shared with TRBD1. The CDR3 extends over 15 amino acids. V gave up 5 bases and J gave up 0 bases; unmatched junction bases: 6. In germline, CDR1 is SNHLY, CDR2 FYNNEI. The CDR3 protein is CASSRDRAANYGYTF. In DNA form, the CDR3 reads TGTGCCAGCAGTCGCGACAGGGCGGCTAACTATGGCTACACCTTC. Using reference TRBV2 and TRBJ1-2 for the parts outside the CDR3, the full variable domain is EPEVTQTPSHQVTQMGQEVILRCVPISNHLYFYWYRQILGQKVEFLVSFYNNEISEKSEIFDDQFSVERPDGSNFTLKIRSTKLEDSAMYFCASSRDRAANYGYTFGSGTRLTVV.

The rearrangement joins TRBV7-9 to TRBJ1-1, with 9 bases fitting TRBD1. Germline V CDR1 and CDR2: SEHNR, FQNEAQ (reference sequence). The V segment lost 2 bases and the J segment 5 bases; nucleotides outside the gene matches: 6. The CDR3 is 15 amino acids. CDR3 sequence (DNA): TGTGCCAGCAGCTTATCCGGGACAGGGAAGACTGAAGCTTTCTTT. Its protein is CASSLSGTGKTEAFF.

The chain links TRBV29-1 to TRBJ2-3, with 7 bases identical to TRBD1. Germline V gives CDR1 SQVTM, CDR2 ANQGSEA. Germline trimming cut 4 bases from V and 5 bases from J; bases unmatched to any gene: 9. The CDR3 loop spans 14 amino acids. CDR3 loop: CSVGHGQVKDTQYF. DNA of the CDR3: TGCAGCGTTGGGCATGGACAGGTGAAAGATACGCAGTATTTT.

The V and J genes are TRBV9 and TRBJ1-1; D unresolved. The CDR3 spans 14 residues. The germline V gene has CDR1 SGDLS and CDR2 YYNGEE. The V gene lost 0 bases and the J gene lost 4 bases, with 10 bases spanning the gap. The CDR3 nucleotides are TGTGCCAGCAGCGTAGATGGGCAGATCACTGAAGCTTTCTTT. Translating it yields CASSVDGQITEAFF. Filled out from reference TRBV9 and TRBJ1-1, the complete variable domain reads DSGVTQTPKHLITATGQRVTLRCSPRSGDLSVYWYQQSLDQGLQFLIQYYNGEERAKGNILERFSAQQFPDLHSELNLSSLELGDSALYFCASSVDGQITEAFFGQGTRLTVV.

The V call is TRBV11-1, the J call TRBJ1-1; tentatively, D is TRBD1 (5 bases). The CDR3 contains 15 residues. V was shortened by 5 bases and J by 0 bases, with 13 bases between the two germline ends. Germline CDR1 and CDR2: SGHAT and FQDESV (reference sequence). CDR3 in amino acids: CASSQESGMNTEAFF. The CDR3 nucleotides are TGTGCCAGCAGCCAGGAGTCAGGGATGAACACTGAAGCTTTCTTT.

The rearrangement joins TRBV7-9 to TRBJ2-3, with D hard to call. Germline loops: CDR1 SEHNR, CDR2 FQNEAQ (reference sequence). Trimming took off 5 bases at V and 2 bases at J, with 5 bases between the two ends. The CDR3 runs to 12 residues. Written as DNA, the CDR3 is TGTGCCAGCAGCAATCACACAGATACGCAGTATTTT. This gives the protein CASSNHTDTQYF.

The CDR3 region is CASSIGPGQGPNYGYTF. The CDR3 region has the DNA TGTGCCAGTAGTATAGGCCCGGGACAGGGTCCTAACTATGGCTACACCTTC. The chain recombines TRBV19 with TRBJ1-2; 9 bases align to TRBD1. CDR1 and CDR2 from the germline V gene are LNHDA and SQIVND (reference sequence). The ends lost 1 base at V and 0 bases at J; junction bases unmatched: 6. The CDR3 is made up of 17 amino acids.

The chain joins TRBV5-4 to TRBJ2-7; D perhaps matches TRBD1 (6 bases). CDR1 is SGHNT, CDR2 YYREEE, per germline (reference sequence). The V gene lost 0 bases and the J gene lost 2 bases, with 12 bases spanning the gap. The CDR3 has 15 amino acids. CDR3 residues: CASSLGPGDTYEQYF. Written as DNA, the CDR3 is TGTGCCAGCAGCTTGGGGCCAGGGGATACCTACGAGCAGTACTTC.

V gene TRBV27 combines with J gene TRBJ1-5, with D uncertain. The CDR3 is made up of 17 amino acids. Germline assignment: CDR1 MNHEY and CDR2 SMNVEV (reference sequence). Deletions cut 0 bases from V and 2 bases from J, with 14 bases between. The CDR3 region is CASSLSAGLGGNQPQHF. The DNA for the CDR3 is TGTGCCAGCAGTTTATCGGCGGGTCTAGGAGGCAATCAGCCCCAGCATTTT.

The chain employs TRBV11-3 and TRBJ2-5, with 9 bases fitting TRBD1. CDR1 and CDR2 (germline): SGHNT, YENEEA. J gave up 4 bases and V 5 bases, and 8 bases lay outside the gene matches. This CDR3 has 15 amino acids. This CDR3 reads CASSPRQGGGETQYF. For the CDR3, the DNA is TGTGCCAGCAGCCCCCGACAGGGGGGGGGAGAGACCCAGTACTTC.

V is TRBV10-3 and J is TRBJ1-5; D is undetermined. Germline values: CDR1 ENHRY, CDR2 SYGVKD. The CDR3 has 14 amino acids. The ends were cut back, 4 bases at V and 4 bases at J, with 11 bases in the middle. This CDR3 reads CAISVDTSNQPQHF. Written as DNA, the CDR3 is TGTGCCATCAGTGTTGATACTAGTAATCAGCCCCAGCATTTT.

Written as DNA, the CDR3 is TGTGCCAGCTCACCAGACTCCTTGAGCACTGAAGCTTTCTTT. Its translation is CASSPDSLSTEAFF. The chain links TRBV18 to TRBJ1-1; D uncertain. V lost 2 bases and J 4 bases, leaving 11 bases between the germline ends. In germline, CDR1 is KGHSH, CDR2 LQKENI. The CDR3 is made up of 14 amino acids. The full variable domain, completed using reference TRBV18 and TRBJ1-1, is NAGVMQNPRHLVRRRGQEARLRCSPMKGHSHVYWYRQLPEEGLKFMVYLQKENIIDESGMPKERFSAEFPKEGPSILRIQQVVRGDSAAYFCASSPDSLSTEAFFGQGTRLTVV.

The rearrangement joins TRBV18 to TRBJ1-5; TRBD1 is a possible D gene (5 bases). CDR1 KGHSH and CDR2 LQKENI come from the germline V gene. The CDR3 consists of 17 residues. Trimming took 4 bases from V and 3 from J, leaving 19 bases between them. DNA of the CDR3: TGTGCCAGCTCACTACTCGGGGGGAGACAGCCCAATCAGCCCCAGCATTTT. Translation gives CASSLLGGRQPNQPQHF. The full variable domain, with the rest looked up from reference TRBV18 and TRBJ1-5, is NAGVMQNPRHLVRRRGQEARLRCSPMKGHSHVYWYRQLPEEGLKFMVYLQKENIIDESGMPKERFSAEFPKEGPSILRIQQVVRGDSAAYFCASSLLGGRQPNQPQHFGDGTRLSIL.

This chain joins TRBV7-9 and TRBJ2-3; TRBD2 is a possible D gene (5 bases). The CDR3 has 16 residues. Deletions cut 5 bases from V and 0 bases from J, with 15 bases between. Germline loops: CDR1 SEHNR, CDR2 FQNEAQ (reference sequence). The CDR3 spells CASSPRVGGSTDTQYF. The DNA for the CDR3 is TGTGCCAGCAGCCCTCGGGTCGGAGGTAGCACAGATACGCAGTATTTT.

The rearrangement joins TRBV6-4 to TRBJ2-2, with TRBD2 identical over 8 bases. The CDR3 covers 16 residues. The germline V gene has CDR1 MRHNA and CDR2 SNTAGT. Trimming removed 4 bases from V and 3 bases from J; junction bases left unmatched: 7. Here the CDR3 DNA reads TGTGCCAGCAGTGTATTCGGGGGGGCCGACACCGGGGAGCTGTTTTTT. It encodes CASSVFGGADTGELFF.

The gene calls are TRBV30 and TRBJ2-7; D not certain. The CDR3 has 13 amino acids. The germline V gene has CDR1 GTSNPN and CDR2 SVGIG (reference sequence). Trimming took off 2 bases at V and 0 bases at J, with 8 bases between the two ends. CDR3 bases: TGTGCCTGGAGTCTAAGCTTCTCCTACGAGCAGTACTTC. This sequence encodes CAWSLSFSYEQYF. The whole variable domain, remainder taken from reference TRBV30 and TRBJ2-7, is SQTIHQWPATLVQPVGSPLSLECTVEGTSNPNLYWYRQAAGRGLQLLFYSVGIGQISSEVPQNLSASRPQDRQFILSSKKLLLSDSGFYLCAWSLSFSYEQYFGPGTRLTVT.

The chain uses TRBV11-2 and TRBJ2-7; no clear D. The germline V and J ends were trimmed by 2 bases and 5 bases, with 13 bases remaining between them. This CDR3 comprises 14 residues. CDR1 is SGHAT, CDR2 FQNNGV, per germline. In DNA form, the CDR3 reads TGTGCCAGCAGCTTATCCTACGGTACGAACGAGCAGTACTTC. As protein: CASSLSYGTNEQYF.

The rearrangement links TRBV10-3 to TRBJ2-7; D possibly corresponds to TRBD2 (6 bases). The CDR3 has 15 amino acids. The germline gives CDR1 ENHRY, CDR2 SYGVKD. V was clipped by 9 bases and J by 0 bases, with 18 bases between them. The CDR3 protein is CAMTEGLGRSYEQYF. The CDR3 coding sequence is TGTGCCATGACGGAGGGTTTGGGACGCTCCTACGAGCAGTACTTC.

V usage is TRBV5-1 and J usage is TRBJ1-2, with 7 nucleotides matching TRBD1. Trimming took 3 bases from V and 5 from J; bases not matched to a gene: 7. Germline V CDR1 and CDR2: SGHRS, YFSETQ. CDR3 length equals 14 residues. The CDR3 spells CASSYRQGEYGYTF. CDR3 nucleotides: TGCGCCAGCAGCTACCGACAGGGAGAATATGGCTACACCTTC.

The gene calls are TRBV19 and TRBJ2-7, with 9 bases matching TRBD2. Germline-derived CDR1 and CDR2 are LNHDA and SQIVND (reference sequence). Trimming cost V 4 bases and J 2 bases; bases outside gene matches: 6. This CDR3 is built from 15 residues. CDR3 protein: CASSTIAGEAYEQYF. The CDR3 coding sequence is TGTGCCAGTAGTACAATAGCGGGGGAGGCCTACGAGCAGTACTTC.

The gene calls are TRBV30 and TRBJ2-7; D might be TRBD2 (6 bases). This CDR3 has 11 amino acids. The V end lost 3 bases, the J end lost 7 bases, and 10 bases lay between the germline ends. Germline CDR1 GTSNPN, CDR2 SVGIG (reference sequence). CDR3 nucleotides: TGTGCCTGGAGGGCAGGGAGGGAGCAGTACTTC. Protein: CAWRAGREQYF.

This sequence joins TRBV9 and TRBJ1-1; D unclear. This CDR3 is 12 amino acids long. Germline-derived CDR1 and CDR2 are SGDLS and YYNGEE. The V and J ends lost 5 bases and 1 base respectively, with 6 bases between them. The CDR3 here is CASSSQNTEAFF. The CDR3 DNA reads TGTGCCAGCAGTTCCCAGAACACTGAAGCTTTCTTT. The full variable domain, its missing parts supplied by reference TRBV9 and TRBJ1-1, is DSGVTQTPKHLITATGQRVTLRCSPRSGDLSVYWYQQSLDQGLQFLIQYYNGEERAKGNILERFSAQQFPDLHSELNLSSLELGDSALYFCASSSQNTEAFFGQGTRLTVV.

The rearrangement links TRBV5-1 to TRBJ1-6; possible D gene TRBD1, 6 bases. Germline CDR1 SGHRS, CDR2 YFSETQ. The CDR3 runs to 16 residues. V lost 0 bases, J lost 8 bases, and 15 bases lay in between. The CDR3 spells CASSLGPRGADSPLHF. The CDR3 nucleotides read TGCGCCAGCAGCTTGGGCCCACGGGGGGCCGATTCACCCCTCCACTTT.

This clone was observed a single time. The chain carries TRBV7-9 and TRBJ2-1; TRBD2 matches 10 bases. The CDR3 covers 18 residues. With V trimmed by 5 bases and J by 0 bases, 10 bases remained unmatched. Per germline, CDR1 SEHNR and CDR2 FQNEAQ (reference sequence). CDR3: CASSPGSGGERSYNEQFF. The CDR3 DNA is TGTGCCAGCAGCCCAGGGAGCGGGGGGGAACGCTCCTACAATGAGCAGTTCTTC.

Turning to this clone: Mismatch with germline at one junction end may stem from a read error. The chain employs TRBV19 and TRBJ2-1, with 8 bases aligning to TRBD2. CDR1 is LNHDA, CDR2 SQIVND, per germline (reference sequence). The CDR3 has 15 amino acids. CDR3 coding DNA: TGTGCCAGTAGCATAGGCGGGGGGACCTACAATGAGCAGTTCTTC. Protein sequence: CASSIGGGTYNEQFF.